This T cell receptor beta chain was recovered during a study of shared clonotypes between healthy human individuals. Study results and limitations: Only blood was sampled, and tissue TCR repertoires likely differ from blood ones.

V lost 6 bases to trimming and J lost 1 base; unmatched junction nucleotides: 2. CDR1 and CDR2 from the germline V gene are MNHEY and SMNVEV (reference sequence). The CDR3 is 13 residues long. As for this clone: Its target is not known. Other DNA sequences within the sample encode an identical CDR3.

Clones were read by immunoSEQ multiplex PCR, and TCRdb kept only the in-frame ones, dropping some. Among roughly 2.2 million clones listed, 93% were seen once. The rearrangement joins TRBV27 to TRBJ1-1; TRBD1 matches 7 bases. The sequencing input was naive CD4+ T cells from PBMCs. The subset was: CD45RA+ positively selected. The receptor's source is a man in his late teens or twenties in good health. Some clones in this sample may be carry-over from other donors' samples. The CDR3 DNA is TGTGCCAGCAGGCGGACAGGGAACACTGAAGCTTTCTTT. It specifies CASRRTGNTEAFF.